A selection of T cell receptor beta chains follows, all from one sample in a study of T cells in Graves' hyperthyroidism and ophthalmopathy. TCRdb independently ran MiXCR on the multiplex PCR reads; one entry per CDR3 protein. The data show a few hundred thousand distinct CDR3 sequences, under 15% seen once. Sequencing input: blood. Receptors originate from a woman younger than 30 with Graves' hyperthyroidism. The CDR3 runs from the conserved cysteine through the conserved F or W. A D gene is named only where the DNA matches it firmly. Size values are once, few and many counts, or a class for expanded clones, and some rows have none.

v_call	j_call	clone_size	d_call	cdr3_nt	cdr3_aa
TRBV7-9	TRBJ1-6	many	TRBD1	TGTGCCAGCAGCTCTAGGACAGGGCGTAATTCACCCCTCCACTTT	CASSSRTGRNSPLHF
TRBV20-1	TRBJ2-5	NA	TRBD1	TGCAGTGCGATCGACAGGGGACGGACCCAGTACTTC	CSAIDRGRTQYF
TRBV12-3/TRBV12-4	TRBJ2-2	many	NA	TGTGCCAGCAGTTTCCTCGCCGGGGAGCTGTTTTTT	CASSFLAGELFF
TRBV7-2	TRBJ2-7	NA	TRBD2	TGTGCCAGCAGCTTAGGGGGGACTACCTACGAGCAGTACTTC	CASSLGGTTYEQYF
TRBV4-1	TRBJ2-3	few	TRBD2	TGCGCCAGCAGGACGGGACTAGCGGGGCTAGATACGCAGTATTTT	CASRTGLAGLDTQYF
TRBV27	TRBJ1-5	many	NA	TGTGCCAGCAGTCCAACCTCGACAGGAGATAGCAATCAGCCCCAGCATTTT	CASSPTSTGDSNQPQHF
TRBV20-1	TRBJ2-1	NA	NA	TGCAGTGCTAGAGGGCGAAGGGGGCTAGCGAATGAGCAGTTCTTC	CSARGRRGLANEQFF
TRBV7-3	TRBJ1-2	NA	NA	TGTGCCAGCAGCTTCGGGGGCTTGAGCCCCGATGGCTACACCTTC	CASSFGGLSPDGYTF
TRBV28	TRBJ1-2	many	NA	TGTGCCAGCAGTTCTGAGGCGCGCCAGGGCTATGGCTACACCTTC	CASSSEARQGYGYTF
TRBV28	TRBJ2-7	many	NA	TGTGCCAGCAAGAAGTTCTCCTACGAGCAGTACTTC	CASKKFSYEQYF
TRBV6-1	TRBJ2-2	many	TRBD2	TGTGCCAGCAGTTCTACGACTAGCGGGAGGGCCGGTGGCGGGGAGCTGTTTTTT	CASSSTTSGRAGGGELFF
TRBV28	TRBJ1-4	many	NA	TGTGCCAGCAGTTTAGTAAGGTTTGCAACTAATGAAAAACTGTTTTTT	CASSLVRFATNEKLFF
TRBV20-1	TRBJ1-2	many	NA	TGCAGTGCTAGAGATTTTGGGGGCAGGTTTAACTATGGCTACACCTTC	CSARDFGGRFNYGYTF
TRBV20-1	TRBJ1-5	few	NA	TGCAGTGCTAGAGAAGGGGGGCCGCAAAAGCCCCAGCATTTT	CSAREGGPQKPQHF
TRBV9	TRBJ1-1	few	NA	TGTGCCAGCAGCGTAAACGACGAGAACACTGAAGCTTTCTTT	CASSVNDENTEAFF
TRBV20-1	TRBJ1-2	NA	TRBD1	TGCAGTGCTAGAGACGTGGAGGGGGCCGGGGGTGGCTACACCTTC	CSARDVEGAGGGYTF
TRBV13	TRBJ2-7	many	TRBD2	TGTGCCAGCAGCGCGACAGCGGGACTAGCGGAACGAAAAGCCCCCTACGAGCAGTACTTC	CASSATAGLAERKAPYEQYF
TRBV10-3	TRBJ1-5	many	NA	TGTGCCATCAGTCCGGGCCTGACTATAGGCAATCAGCCCCAGCATTTT	CAISPGLTIGNQPQHF
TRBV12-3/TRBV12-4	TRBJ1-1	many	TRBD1	TGTGCCAGCAGGCCTTACACAGGGGGAGAGGCTGAAGCTTTCTTT	CASRPYTGGEAEAFF
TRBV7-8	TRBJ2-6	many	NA	TGTGCCAGCAGCTCCAACTCTGGGGCCAACGTCCTGACTTTC	CASSSNSGANVLTF
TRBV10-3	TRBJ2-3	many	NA	TGTGCCATCAGTGAGTCTTTAGTTTCTAGCACAGATACGCAGTATTTT	CAISESLVSSTDTQYF
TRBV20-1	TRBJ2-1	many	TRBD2	TGCAGTGCTGAAAGCGGGGGGAGTTACAATGAGCAGTTCTTC	CSAESGGSYNEQFF
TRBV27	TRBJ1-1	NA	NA	TGTGCCAGCAGTGAGACGGGGACGTCTGAAGCTTTCTTT	CASSETGTSEAFF
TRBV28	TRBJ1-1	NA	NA	TGTGCCAGCAGTTTATCCCGGGGGACGTCTGAAGCTTTCTTT	CASSLSRGTSEAFF
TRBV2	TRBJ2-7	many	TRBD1	TGTGCCAGCTTCCCCGGGACAGGGACCTACGAGCAGTACTTC	CASFPGTGTYEQYF
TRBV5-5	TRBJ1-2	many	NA	TGTGCCAGCAGCTCTCACGGCACGATCTATGGCTACACCTTC	CASSSHGTIYGYTF
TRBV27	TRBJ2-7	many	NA	TGTGCCAGCAGTTCGACTTCGCGGGCCCACTACGAGCAGTACTTC	CASSSTSRAHYEQYF
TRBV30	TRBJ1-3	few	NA	TGTGCCTGGAGTAATCGCGGGCACTCTGGAAACACCATATATTTT	CAWSNRGHSGNTIYF
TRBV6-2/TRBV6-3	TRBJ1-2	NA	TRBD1	TGTGCCAGCAGAAACAGGGGGCCGCCCCGGGGCTACACCTTC	CASRNRGPPRGYTF
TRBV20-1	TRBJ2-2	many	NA	TGCAGTGCTACCCCTAGGACGGTAGCATCGGGGGAGCTGTTTTTT	CSATPRTVASGELFF
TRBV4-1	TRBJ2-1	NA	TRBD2	TGCGCCAGCAGCCAAGAGTTTCTAGCGGGGCAGTACAATGAGCAGTTCTTC	CASSQEFLAGQYNEQFF
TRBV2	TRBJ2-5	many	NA	TGTGCCACCCGGAACACCGCCCAAGAGACCCAGTACTTC	CATRNTAQETQYF
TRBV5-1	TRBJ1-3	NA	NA	TGCGCCAGCAGCCTCAACCCCCAGGGCACTGGAAACACCATATATTTT	CASSLNPQGTGNTIYF
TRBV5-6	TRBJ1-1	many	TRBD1	TGTGCCAGCAGCGGTGGGAAGGGACAGCCGAACACTGAAGCTTTCTTT	CASSGGKGQPNTEAFF